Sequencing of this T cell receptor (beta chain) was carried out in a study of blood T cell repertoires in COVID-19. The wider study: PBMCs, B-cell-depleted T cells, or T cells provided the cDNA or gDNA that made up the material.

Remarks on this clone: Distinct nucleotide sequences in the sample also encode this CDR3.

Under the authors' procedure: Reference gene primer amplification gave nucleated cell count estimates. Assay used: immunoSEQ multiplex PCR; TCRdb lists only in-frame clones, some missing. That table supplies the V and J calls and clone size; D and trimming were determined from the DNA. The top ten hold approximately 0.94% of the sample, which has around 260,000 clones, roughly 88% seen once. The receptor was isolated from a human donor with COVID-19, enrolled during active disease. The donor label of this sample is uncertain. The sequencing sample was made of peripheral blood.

CDR3 bases: TGTGCCAGCAGCTTAGGGACAGGGGCCTACGAGCAGTACTTC. It yields the protein CASSLGTGAYEQYF. The rearrangement joins TRBV7-9 to TRBJ2-7; 9 bases are shared with TRBD1. Germline-derived CDR1 and CDR2 are SEHNR and FQNEAQ (reference sequence). The junction had 0 bases not matched to a gene; V was cut back by 1 base and J by 2 bases. CDR3 length equals 14 residues.